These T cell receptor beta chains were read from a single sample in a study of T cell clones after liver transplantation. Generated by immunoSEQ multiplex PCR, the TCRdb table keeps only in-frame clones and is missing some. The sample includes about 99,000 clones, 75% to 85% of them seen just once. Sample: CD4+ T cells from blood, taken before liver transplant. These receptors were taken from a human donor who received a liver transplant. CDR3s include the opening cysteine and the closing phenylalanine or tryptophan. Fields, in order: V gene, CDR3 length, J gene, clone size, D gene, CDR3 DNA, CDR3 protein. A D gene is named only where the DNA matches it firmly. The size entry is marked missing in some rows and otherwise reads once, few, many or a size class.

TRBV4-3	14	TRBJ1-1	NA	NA	TGCGCCAGCAGCCAAGAATCGACAGTCACTGAAGCTTTCTTT	CASSQESTVTEAFF
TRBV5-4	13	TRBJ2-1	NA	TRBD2	TGTGCCAGCAGCTTGGAGGGGCGGGGGGAGCAGTTCTTC	CASSLEGRGEQFF
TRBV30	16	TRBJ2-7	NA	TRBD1	TGTGCCTGGAGTGGTTCTAAGGCAGGGGGCGTGTGGGAGCAGTACTTC	CAWSGSKAGGVWEQYF
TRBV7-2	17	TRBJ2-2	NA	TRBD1	TGTGCCAGCACCCCCCGATTGGGGACAGCCAACACCGGGGAGCTGTTTTTT	CASTPRLGTANTGELFF
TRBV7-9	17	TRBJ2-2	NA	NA	TGTGCCAGCAGCGCTTTGGGCAGGGGCCAAGTAACCGGGGAGCTGTTTTTT	CASSALGRGQVTGELFF
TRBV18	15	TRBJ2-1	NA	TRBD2	TGTGCCAGCTCACCCGGGACTAGCGGGAGCAATGAGCAGTTCTTC	CASSPGTSGSNEQFF
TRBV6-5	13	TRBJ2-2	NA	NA	TGTGCCAGCAGTTACCCCTTCACCGGGGAGCTGTTTTTT	CASSYPFTGELFF
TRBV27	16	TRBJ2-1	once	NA	TGTGCCAGCCACAGGAGCGGGGACAGTCGATACAATGAGCAGTTCTTC	CASHRSGDSRYNEQFF
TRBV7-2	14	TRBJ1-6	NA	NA	TGTGCCAGCAGCTTAGCGGCTGGGAATTCACCCCTCCACTTT	CASSLAAGNSPLHF
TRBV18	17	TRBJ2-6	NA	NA	TGTGCCAGCTCCCCGACGCCCCCTTTCGGGGGGGCCAACGTCCTGACTTTC	CASSPTPPFGGANVLTF
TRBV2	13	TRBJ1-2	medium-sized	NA	TGTGCCAGCAGTATCGGGACGCAGTATGGCTACACCTTC	CASSIGTQYGYTF
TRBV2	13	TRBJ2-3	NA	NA	TGTGCCAGCAGTGTTCAGGGGGGAGATACGCAGTATTTT	CASSVQGGDTQYF
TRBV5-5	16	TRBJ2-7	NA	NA	TGTGCCAGCAGCTCAGGTTCGTGGAGGGCGAGTGGCGAGCAGTACTTC	CASSSGSWRASGEQYF
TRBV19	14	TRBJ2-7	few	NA	TGTGCCAGTGCCCCTGGACTACAGACCTACGAGCAGTACTTC	CASAPGLQTYEQYF
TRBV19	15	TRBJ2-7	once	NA	TGTGCCAGTAGTATCCGCGCGGAGCGCTCCTACGAGCAGTACTTC	CASSIRAERSYEQYF
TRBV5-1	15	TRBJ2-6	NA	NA	TGCGCCAGCAGCGTACAGAGCTCTGGGGCCAACGTCCTGACTTTC	CASSVQSSGANVLTF
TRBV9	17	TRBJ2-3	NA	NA	TGTGCCAGCACCCTAGATATTGGGACGGGATACACAGATACGCAGTATTTT	CASTLDIGTGYTDTQYF
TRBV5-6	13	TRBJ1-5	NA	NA	TGTGCCAGCAGCTTGGAGGCGGCCAAGCCCCAGCATTTT	CASSLEAAKPQHF
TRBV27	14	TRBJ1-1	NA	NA	TGTGCCAGCAGTTTTCAGGGTTCGGGCACTGAAGCTTTCTTT	CASSFQGSGTEAFF
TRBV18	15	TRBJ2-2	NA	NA	TGTGCCAGCTCACCACTACAGTCGAACACCGGGGAGCTGTTTTTT	CASSPLQSNTGELFF
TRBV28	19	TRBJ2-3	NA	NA	TGTGCCAGCAGTCCCCCATCCCCCGTGGGGAGGGGGGTCACAGATACGCAGTATTTT	CASSPPSPVGRGVTDTQYF
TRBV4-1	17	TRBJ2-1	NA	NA	TGCGCCAGCAGCCGCCTACAGGGATCCCCCTCCTACAATGAGCAGTTCTTC	CASSRLQGSPSYNEQFF
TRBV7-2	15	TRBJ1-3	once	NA	TGTGCCAGCAGCCCCGGGGGGCCATCTGGAAACACCATATATTTT	CASSPGGPSGNTIYF
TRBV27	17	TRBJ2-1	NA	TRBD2	TGTGCCAGCAGTCAGACTAGCGGGAGAATACTAGGCGATGAGCAGTTCTTC	CASSQTSGRILGDEQFF
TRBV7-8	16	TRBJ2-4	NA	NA	TGTGCCAGCAGCTTAGAAGGAAGGATAGCCAAAAACATTCAGTACTTC	CASSLEGRIAKNIQYF
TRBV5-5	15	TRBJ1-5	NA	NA	TGTGCCAGCAGCTTGGACAGCTATAGCAATCAGCCCCAGCATTTT	CASSLDSYSNQPQHF
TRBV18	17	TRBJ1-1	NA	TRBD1	TGTGCCAGCTCGCCAGGAGGACAGGGGTCAGTGAGCACTGAAGCTTTCTTT	CASSPGGQGSVSTEAFF
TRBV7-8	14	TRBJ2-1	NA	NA	TGTGCCAGCAGCTTAGAAAAGGGAATGCGTGAGCAGTTCTTC	CASSLEKGMREQFF
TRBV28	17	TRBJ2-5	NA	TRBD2	TGTGCCAGCAACCGTTGGGTAGGCGGGAGGGCAGGGGAGACCCAGTACTTC	CASNRWVGGRAGETQYF
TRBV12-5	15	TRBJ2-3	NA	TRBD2	TGTGCTAGTGGTACCGGCGGGACTAGTAAGGATACGCAGTATTTT	CASGTGGTSKDTQYF
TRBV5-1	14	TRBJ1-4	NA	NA	TGCGCCAGCAGCTTGGAGGGTTCTAATGAAAAACTGTTTTTT	CASSLEGSNEKLFF
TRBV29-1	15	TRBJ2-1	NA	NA	TGCAGCGTCATTAGCGGCTCCAGCTCCTACAATGAGCAGTTCTTC	CSVISGSSSYNEQFF
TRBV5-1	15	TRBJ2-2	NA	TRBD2	TGCGCCAGCAGCTTGGCGCTAGCGGGAGCCGGGGAGCTGTTTTTT	CASSLALAGAGELFF
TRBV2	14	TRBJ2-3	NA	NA	TGTGCCAGCAGTGAAGGGTTTGGCACAGATACGCAGTATTTT	CASSEGFGTDTQYF
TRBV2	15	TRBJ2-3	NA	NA	TGTGCCAGCAGACGATCGGCAGGGAGAACAGATACGCAGTATTTT	CASRRSAGRTDTQYF